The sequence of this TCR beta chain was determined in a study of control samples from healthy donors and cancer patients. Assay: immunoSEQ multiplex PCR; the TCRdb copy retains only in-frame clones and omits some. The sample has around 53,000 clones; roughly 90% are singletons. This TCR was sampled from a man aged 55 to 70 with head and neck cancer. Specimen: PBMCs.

CDR3 sequence reads: CASSQVQGETGELFF. The CDR3 nucleotides are TGTGCCAGCAGCCAAGTGCAGGGGGAGACCGGGGAGCTGTTTTTT. This sequence joins TRBV4-2 and TRBJ2-2; 7 bases match TRBD1. CDR1 and CDR2 (germline): LGHNA, YNFKEQ. Trimming took 1 base from V and 5 from J; bases not matched to a gene: 4. This CDR3 contains 15 residues.